The source of this T cell receptor (beta chain) is a study of cytomegalovirus exposure and HLA in healthy donors. The length of the CDR3 is 14 residues. The V and J ends lost 4 bases and 0 bases respectively, with 9 bases between them. CDR1 is SGHVS, CDR2 FNYEAQ, per germline. With 60 Vbeta and 13 Jbeta primers, the PCR was carried out. Produced via immunoSEQ multiplex PCR; TCRdb's table is partial and in-frame only. The table includes 150,000 to 200,000 clones, approximately 80% detected once. Broader study findings: A later look showed TCR association rates differing by HLA locus, highest for DRB1 and lowest for HLA-C. A link between a missense DCLRE1C variant and TCR beta V- and J-gene trimming emerged from a later analysis.

At sampling all donors were nominally healthy, likely with unrecorded immune exposures. Regarding this clone: Its antigen is not known.

V is TRBV7-6 and J is TRBJ1-1; D call uncertain. Sequenced: PBMCs. The source is a male donor in good health and CMV-seropositive. The DNA of the CDR3 is TGTGCCAGCAGCTCTCGACTGGTGAACACTGAAGCTTTCTTT. Residues: CASSSRLVNTEAFF.